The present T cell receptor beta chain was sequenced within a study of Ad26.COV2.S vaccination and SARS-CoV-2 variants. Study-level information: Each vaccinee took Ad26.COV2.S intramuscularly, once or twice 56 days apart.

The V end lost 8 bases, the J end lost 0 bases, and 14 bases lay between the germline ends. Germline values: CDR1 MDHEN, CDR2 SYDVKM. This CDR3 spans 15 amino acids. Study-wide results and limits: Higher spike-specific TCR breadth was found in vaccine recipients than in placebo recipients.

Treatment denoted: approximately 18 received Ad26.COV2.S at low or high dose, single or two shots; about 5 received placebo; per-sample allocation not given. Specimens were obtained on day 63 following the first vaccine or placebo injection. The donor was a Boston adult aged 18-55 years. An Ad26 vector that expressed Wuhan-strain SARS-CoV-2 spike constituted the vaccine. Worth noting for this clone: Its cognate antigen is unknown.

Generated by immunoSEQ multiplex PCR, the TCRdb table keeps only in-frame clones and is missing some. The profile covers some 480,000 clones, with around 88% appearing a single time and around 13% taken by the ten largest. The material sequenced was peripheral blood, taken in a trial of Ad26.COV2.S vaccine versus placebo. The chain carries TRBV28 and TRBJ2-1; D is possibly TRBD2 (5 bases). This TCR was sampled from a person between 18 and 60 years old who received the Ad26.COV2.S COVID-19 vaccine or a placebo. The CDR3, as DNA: TGTGCCAGCGCATTGAGCGGATTCTCCTACAATGAGCAGTTCTTC. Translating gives CASALSGFSYNEQFF.